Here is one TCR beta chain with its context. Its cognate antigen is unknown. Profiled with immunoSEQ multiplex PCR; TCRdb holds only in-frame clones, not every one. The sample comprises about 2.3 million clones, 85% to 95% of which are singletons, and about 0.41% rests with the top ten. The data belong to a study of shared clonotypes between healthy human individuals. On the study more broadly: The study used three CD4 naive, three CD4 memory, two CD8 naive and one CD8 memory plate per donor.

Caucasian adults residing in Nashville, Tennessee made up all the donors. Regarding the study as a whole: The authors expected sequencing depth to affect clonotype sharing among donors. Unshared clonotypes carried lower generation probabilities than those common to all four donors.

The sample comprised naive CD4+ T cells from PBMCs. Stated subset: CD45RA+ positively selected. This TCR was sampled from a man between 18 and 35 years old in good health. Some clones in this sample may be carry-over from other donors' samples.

CDR3 sequence reads: CAISESGDPYEQYF. In nucleotides, the CDR3 is TGTGCCATCAGTGAGTCAGGGGACCCCTACGAGCAGTACTTC. The rearrangement uses TRBV10-3 and TRBJ2-7; D is tentatively TRBD1 or TRBD2 (5 bases each). The ends were cut back, 0 bases at V and 2 bases at J, with 8 bases in the middle. CDR1 is ENHRY and CDR2 is SYGVKD in the germline V gene. The CDR3 is made up of 14 amino acids.